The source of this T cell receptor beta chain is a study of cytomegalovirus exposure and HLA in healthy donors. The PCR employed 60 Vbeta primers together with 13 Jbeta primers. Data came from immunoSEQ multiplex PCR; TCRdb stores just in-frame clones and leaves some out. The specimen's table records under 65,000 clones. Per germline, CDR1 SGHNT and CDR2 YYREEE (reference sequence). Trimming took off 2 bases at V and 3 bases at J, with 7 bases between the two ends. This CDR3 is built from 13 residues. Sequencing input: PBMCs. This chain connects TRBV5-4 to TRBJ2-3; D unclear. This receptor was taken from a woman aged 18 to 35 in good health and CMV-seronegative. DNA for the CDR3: TGTGCCAGCAGCTTACCGGGTACAGATACGCAGTATTTT. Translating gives CASSLPGTDTQYF.